Listed here is a single TCR beta chain. No antigen is known for it. Using a J-beta primer mix together with a sample-barcoded 5' primer, a second PCR was run for about 6 to 12 cycles. MiXCR, applied by TCRdb to the 5' RACE reads, yields one record per CDR3 protein. The data contain approximately 600,000 distinct CDR3 sequences, roughly 58% of them seen just once; the ten biggest clones take up around 37%. The data were taken from a study of blood T cells in healthy people across ages. Study-level points and caveats: There were more naive CD4+ cells and higher diversity in long-lived donors than in aged donors. Diversity estimates from one million T cells were considered underestimates.

Trimming removed 1 base from V and 6 bases from J, with 13 bases in between. This CDR3 has 15 residues. Germline lookup yields CDR1 SEHNR and CDR2 FQNEAQ (reference sequence). This sequence originates from a man in his fifties or sixties in good health. The sample was blood. The chain uses TRBV7-9 and TRBJ2-1, with D perhaps matching TRBD1 or TRBD2 (5 bases each). The CDR3 here is CASSLGASGGNEQFF. The CDR3 coding sequence is TGTGCCAGCAGCTTAGGGGCGTCTGGGGGCAATGAGCAGTTCTTC.